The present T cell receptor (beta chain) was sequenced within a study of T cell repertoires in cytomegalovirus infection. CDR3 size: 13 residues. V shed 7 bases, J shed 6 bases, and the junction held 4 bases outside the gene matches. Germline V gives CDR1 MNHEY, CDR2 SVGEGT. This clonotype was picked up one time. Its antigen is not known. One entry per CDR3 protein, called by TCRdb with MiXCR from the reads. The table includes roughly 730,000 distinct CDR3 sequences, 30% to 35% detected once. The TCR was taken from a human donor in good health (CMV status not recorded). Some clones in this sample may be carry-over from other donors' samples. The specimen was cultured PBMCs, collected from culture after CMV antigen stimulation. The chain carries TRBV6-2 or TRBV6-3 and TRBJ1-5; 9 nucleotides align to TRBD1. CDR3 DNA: TGTGCCAGCAACAGGGGGCAGGTTCAGCCCCAGCATTTT. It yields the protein CASNRGQVQPQHF.